Shown below are 19 T cell receptor beta chains from a single sample sequenced in a study of T-cell memory formation after mild COVID-19 (dated by TCRdb to 2020 to 2022). Libraries were prepared through 5' RACE. Sequencing was carried out with an Illumina NovaSeq 6000. Using fastp trimming at Q25 and MiXCR clonotype assembly, TCRdb reanalyzed the public sequencing data and kept in-frame beta chains. CDR3 protein duplicates are merged, each entry listing the most common genes and DNA. Here the sample has hundreds of thousands of distinct CDR3 sequences; around 15% occur a single time. The ten largest clones represent around 22% of the sample. What was sequenced was PBMCs or a T cell subset sorted from them (not recorded which). These receptors all stem from a man between 18 and 35 years old who had mild COVID-19 (a few samples of this study predate the infection). The sample titles of this study are shuffled in the database, so cell type and time point are left out; the donor was told from shared clones.

The chain employs TRBV29-1 and TRBJ1-5, with D possibly being TRBD1 (6 bases). The germline gives CDR1 SQVTM, CDR2 ANQGSEA. The CDR3 sequence is 14 residues long. Trimming removed 6 bases from V and 3 bases from J, with 15 bases in between. For the CDR3, the DNA is TGCAGCGTGGCCCCCGGGGGCCTCAATCAGCCCCAGCATTTT. Protein sequence: CSVAPGGLNQPQHF. Looking up the rest from reference TRBV29-1 and TRBJ1-5 gives the full variable domain: SAVISQKPSRDICQRGTSLTIQCQVDSQVTMMFWYRQQPGQSLTLIATANQGSEATYESGFVIDKFPISRPNLTFSTLTVSNMSPEDSSIYLCSVAPGGLNQPQHFGDGTRLSIL.

Only a few counts were recorded for this clonotype. The J gene is TRBJ1-1, the V gene TRBV7-2, with D perhaps TRBD1 (5 bases). This CDR3 has 15 residues. Trimming took off 2 bases at V and 1 base at J, with 11 bases between the two ends. The V gene's germline CDR1 is SGHTA and CDR2 FQGNSA. This CDR3 reads CASSLQTDRNTEAFF. The CDR3 nucleotides read TGTGCCAGCAGCTTACAGACAGACAGGAACACTGAAGCTTTCTTT.

The chain is built from TRBV5-1 and TRBJ2-3, with 8 bases fitting TRBD2. The CDR3 has 18 residues. With V trimmed by 4 bases and J by 3 bases, 16 bases remained unmatched. Per germline, CDR1 SGHRS and CDR2 YFSETQ. The CDR3 spells CASSPQGAGVLLTDTQYF. Here the CDR3 DNA reads TGCGCCAGCAGCCCCCAGGGAGCGGGGGTTCTTCTAACAGATACGCAGTATTTT. Looking up the rest from reference TRBV5-1 and TRBJ2-3 gives the full variable domain: KAGVTQTPRYLIKTRGQQVTLSCSPISGHRSVSWYQQTPGQGLQFLFEYFSETQRNKGNFPGRFSGRQFSNSRSEMNVSTLELGDSALYLCASSPQGAGVLLTDTQYFGPGTRLTVL.

This clonotype was counted at least ten times. The rearrangement uses TRBV6-5 and TRBJ1-1; D is undetermined. The CDR3 spans 11 residues. CDR1 MNHEY and CDR2 SVGAGI come from the germline V gene. V lost 7 bases to trimming and J lost 6 bases, with 9 bases between them. The CDR3 coding sequence is TGTGCCAGCACCGCAGGCCCTGAAGCTTTCTTT. Translation: CASTAGPEAFF.

There are many counts of this clonotype. This chain uses TRBV12-5 with TRBJ2-5; D is undetermined. Trimming took off 4 bases at V and 5 bases at J, with 11 bases between the two ends. The CDR3 sequence is 13 residues long. The V gene's germline CDR1 is LGHNT and CDR2 FRNRAP. The CDR3 loop is CASGSWTTETQYF. The CDR3 bases are TGTGCTAGTGGTTCCTGGACGACGGAGACCCAGTACTTC.

This rearrangement joins TRBV7-2 to TRBJ2-7; D gene unclear. This CDR3 is built from 12 residues. Germline V gives CDR1 SGHTA, CDR2 FQGNSA. V was cut by 0 bases and J by 4 bases, with 4 bases left in between. As DNA, the CDR3 is TGTGCCAGCAGCTTAGCCAGGTACGAGCAGTACTTC. Its protein is CASSLARYEQYF.

The rearrangement joins TRBV7-3 to TRBJ2-7, with unresolved D. V dropped 1 base and J dropped 5 bases, with 9 bases sitting between them. CDR1 SGHTA and CDR2 FQGTGA come from the germline V gene. The length of the CDR3 is 13 residues. The CDR3 region has the DNA TGTGCCAGCAGCTTAAGCCAGGAAGACGAGCAGTACTTC. It encodes CASSLSQEDEQYF.

This clonotype was picked up a small number of times. The rearrangement links TRBV14 to TRBJ2-7; D is possibly TRBD2 (5 bases). The V end lost 2 bases, the J end lost 4 bases, and 18 bases lay between the germline ends. This CDR3 has 16 residues. Germline CDR1 is SGHDN and CDR2 is FVKESK. This CDR3 reads CASSQLMPGLRYEQYF. The CDR3 DNA follows: TGTGCCAGCAGCCAACTAATGCCGGGATTACGATACGAGCAGTACTTC.

The table lists this clonotype with a few counts. V usage is TRBV5-1 and J usage is TRBJ2-3; 7 bases agree with TRBD2. This CDR3 region has 14 residues. With 3 bases clipped from V and 4 bases from J, the junction kept 5 bases outside the gene matches. CDR1 and CDR2 (germline): SGHRS, YFSETQ. The CDR3, as DNA: TGCGCCAGCAGCTACGGACTAGTCCCAGATACGCAGTATTTT. The encoded protein is CASSYGLVPDTQYF.

This clonotype was seen a single time. This rearrangement joins TRBV5-1 to TRBJ2-5; D is perhaps TRBD2 (5 bases). The V end lost 4 bases, the J end lost 5 bases, and 15 bases lay between the germline ends. Germline lookup yields CDR1 SGHRS and CDR2 YFSETQ. The CDR3 extends over 14 amino acids. CDR3 residues: CASSRQSGGETQYF. CDR3 coding DNA: TGCGCCAGCAGCCGCCAATCCGGCGGGGAGACCCAGTACTTC.

This sequence joins TRBV20-1 and TRBJ1-1; TRBD1 agrees at 7 bases. Germline CDR1 is DFQATT and CDR2 is SNEGSKA (reference sequence). The V and J ends lost 5 bases and 3 bases, in that order; junction bases with no gene match: 6. There are 13 residues in the CDR3. The CDR3 DNA reads as TGCAGTGCTCCTATGACAGGGTACACTGAAGCTTTCTTT. Its protein product is CSAPMTGYTEAFF.

This clonotype was observed a handful of times. This chain uses TRBV10-3 with TRBJ2-5; D uncertain. CDR1 is ENHRY and CDR2 is SYGVKD in the germline V gene. The CDR3 consists of 15 residues. The V end was cut by 3 bases, the J end by 2 bases, with 13 bases between. Here the CDR3 reads CAISDWGAQQETQYF. CDR3 sequence (DNA): TGTGCCATCAGTGATTGGGGTGCCCAACAAGAGACCCAGTACTTC.

DNA for the CDR3: TGTGCCAGCAGTGAATGGCCAGCGGGATACGAGCAGTACTTC. It translates to CASSEWPAGYEQYF. V usage is TRBV6-1 and J usage is TRBJ2-7, with 7 positions matching TRBD2. The trim removed 2 bases at V and 4 bases at J, leaving 5 bases unmatched. The CDR3 length is 14 residues. From germline, CDR1 is MNHNS and CDR2 SASEGT.

Here the CDR3 reads CASIGWGASQPQHF. Written as DNA, the CDR3 is TGCGCCAGCATTGGTTGGGGGGCTAGTCAGCCCCAGCATTTT. The chain links TRBV4-3 to TRBJ1-5; TRBD1 might be the D (6 bases). Germline V gene lookup returns CDR1 LGHNA and CDR2 YSLEER. This CDR3 is built from 14 residues. Trimming took off 7 bases at V and 6 bases at J, with 16 bases between the two ends.

Concerning this clonotype itself: The junction shows a germline mismatch at one end, possibly a read error. The chain is built from TRBV29-1 and TRBJ2-2; no definite D call. Germline CDR1 is SQVTM and CDR2 is ANQGSEA. CDR3 length: 11 amino acids. The CDR3 nucleotides are TGCAGCGGGACGAACACCAGGGAGCTGTTTTTT. Its translation is CSGTNTRELFF.

The chain joins TRBV7-8 to TRBJ2-1, with TRBD2 identical over 7 bases. Germline CDR1 reads SGHVS; CDR2 reads FQNEAQ. The length of the CDR3 is 14 residues. V shed 5 bases, J shed 6 bases, and the junction held 7 bases outside the gene matches. CDR3 loop: CASSQSGTFNEQFF. The CDR3 nucleotides are TGTGCCAGCAGCCAAAGCGGGACTTTCAATGAGCAGTTCTTC.

The J gene is TRBJ1-2, the V gene TRBV7-2, with 7 bases identical to TRBD1. Germline assignment: CDR1 SGHTA and CDR2 FQGNSA. CDR3 length: 13 residues. Trimming took 2 bases from V and 14 from J; bases not matched to a gene: 11. CDR3 coding DNA: TGTGCCAGCAGCTTAACCCTGACAGGGAGCGTGACCTTC. It codes for CASSLTLTGSVTF.

This clonotype has just a few counts. The J gene is TRBJ1-1, the V gene TRBV7-9; no clear D. The CDR3 has 13 residues. Germline CDR1 is SEHNR and CDR2 is FQNEAQ (reference sequence). V was clipped by 3 bases and J by 3 bases, with 8 bases between them. The CDR3 region is CASSFTMDTEAFF. CDR3 in DNA: TGTGCCAGCAGCTTTACCATGGACACTGAAGCTTTCTTT.

The chain couples TRBV20-1 to TRBJ2-3, with D uncertain. This CDR3 has 13 residues. Trimming pared 1 base from V and 2 bases from J, leaving 7 bases between. Germline CDR1 is DFQATT and CDR2 is SNEGSKA (reference sequence). CDR3 DNA sequence: TGCAGTGCTAGAGTCCGAAACACAGATACGCAGTATTTT. Its protein is CSARVRNTDTQYF.